The 22 T cell receptor beta chains below all came from one sample that was sequenced in a study of cytomegalovirus exposure and HLA in healthy donors. PCR amplification relied on 60 Vbeta primers (plus 13 Jbeta primers). Sequencing used immunoSEQ multiplex PCR; TCRdb keeps in-frame clones, though not all of them. The table lists 100,000 or so clones, roughly four fifths of them singletons. The sequencing sample was made of PBMCs. These receptors came from a man aged 40-49 years in good health and CMV-seronegative.

CDR3 sequence: CARRGQVFPNEQYF. The CDR3 DNA is TGTGCCCGCCGAGGACAGGTCTTTCCGAACGAGCAGTACTTC. This chain connects TRBV2 to TRBJ2-7; 7 bases line up with TRBD1. After removal of 11 bases from V and 5 bases from J, the junction contained 15 bases not matched to a gene. The CDR3 covers 14 residues. Per the germline V gene, CDR1 is SNHLY and CDR2 is FYNNEI.

The table lists this clone with a few counts. The chain joins TRBV6-1 to TRBJ1-6; no clear D. This CDR3 comprises 14 residues. The V gene's germline CDR1 is MNHNS and CDR2 SASEGT. The ends were cut back, 1 base at V and 8 bases at J, with 9 bases in the middle. The CDR3 sequence is CASSEGQAYSPLHF. The CDR3 bases are TGTGCCAGCAGTGAAGGGCAGGCCTATTCACCCCTCCACTTT.

The chain employs TRBV7-6 and TRBJ2-5; tentative D call: TRBD2 (7 bases). V was trimmed by 6 bases and J by 5 bases, leaving 16 bases between them. Germline V gene sequence: CDR1 SGHVS, CDR2 FNYEAQ. The CDR3 contains 14 residues. In DNA, the CDR3 is TGTGCCAGCAGAGGGGGGGGGAGCCCGGAGACCCAGTACTTC. The encoded protein is CASRGGGSPETQYF.

The chain has TRBV7-9 and TRBJ2-1; D is ambiguous. Germline CDR1 reads SEHNR; CDR2 reads FQNEAQ (reference sequence). Trimming removed 1 base at V and 3 bases at J, with 7 bases between. This CDR3 contains 14 residues. CDR3 residues: CASSLVNFYNEQFF. CDR3 bases: TGTGCCAGCAGCTTAGTAAACTTCTACAATGAGCAGTTCTTC.

The V call is TRBV28, the J call TRBJ1-2, with 9 bases aligning to TRBD1. The J segment lost 4 bases and the V segment lost 5 bases, leaving 5 bases of the junction unmatched. Germline CDR1 and CDR2: MDHEN and SYDVKM. CDR3 length: 14 amino acids. CDR3 coding DNA: TGTGCCAGCAGTGTCCGGGACAGGGCCTATGGCTACACCTTC. Translating it yields CASSVRDRAYGYTF.

The genes are TRBV7-9 and TRBJ2-1; 7 nucleotides align to TRBD2. This CDR3 spans 14 amino acids. Germline values: CDR1 SEHNR, CDR2 FQNEAQ (reference sequence). J gave up 6 bases and V 1 base, and 3 bases lay outside the gene matches. CDR3 region: CASSLEGLFNEQFF. CDR3 in DNA: TGTGCCAGCAGCTTAGAGGGACTATTCAATGAGCAGTTCTTC. Variable domain in full (rest from reference TRBV7-9 and TRBJ2-1): DTGVSQNPRHKITKRGQNVTFRCDPISEHNRLYWYRQTLGQGPEFLTYFQNEAQLEKSRLLSDRFSAERPKGSFSTLEIQRTEQGDSAMYLCASSLEGLFNEQFFGPGTRLTVL.

The chain uses TRBV5-1 and TRBJ2-7; 9 positions match TRBD2. This CDR3 region has 17 residues. Trimming cost V 7 bases and J 0 bases; bases outside gene matches: 14. The germline V gene encodes CDR1 SGHRS and CDR2 YFSETQ. CDR3 nucleotide sequence: TGCGCCAGCCGAAAATCTGCGGGGGGGACAAGCTCCTACGAGCAGTACTTC. This sequence encodes CASRKSAGGTSSYEQYF.

This chain joins TRBV5-4 and TRBJ2-3; 12 bases agree with TRBD2. This CDR3 contains 16 residues. The V gene end was trimmed by 3 bases and the J gene end by 2 bases; junction bases not matched to a gene: 4. Germline assignment: CDR1 SGHNT and CDR2 YYREEE (reference sequence). CDR3 protein: CASSSGTSGSTDTQYF. In DNA form, the CDR3 reads TGTGCCAGCAGCTCCGGGACTAGCGGGTCCACAGATACGCAGTATTTT.

V is TRBV2 and J is TRBJ2-7; a possible D gene is TRBD1 (6 bases). Trimming stripped 7 bases from V and 1 base from J, with 14 bases between. This CDR3 region has 14 residues. Germline CDR1 reads SNHLY; CDR2 reads FYNNEI. The CDR3 bases are TGTGCCAGCAATAAACAGGGAGTATCCTACGAGCAGTACTTC. Its translation: CASNKQGVSYEQYF.

This clone occurred many times. CDR3 DNA: TGCGCCAGCAGCTGGGGACAGGAACCCGGGGAGCTGTTTTTT. This gives the protein CASSWGQEPGELFF. The V and J genes are TRBV5-1 and TRBJ2-2, with 8 bases that match TRBD1. CDR3 size: 14 residues. With 3 bases clipped from V and 6 bases from J, the junction kept 4 bases outside the gene matches. Germline CDR1 and CDR2: SGHRS and YFSETQ. The variable domain in full, completed from reference TRBV5-1 and TRBJ2-2, reads KAGVTQTPRYLIKTRGQQVTLSCSPISGHRSVSWYQQTPGQGLQFLFEYFSETQRNKGNFPGRFSGRQFSNSRSEMNVSTLELGDSALYLCASSWGQEPGELFFGEGSRLTVL.

With regard to this clone: Given a much more abundant clone one base away, this may be a read error. The chain uses TRBV6-1 and TRBJ2-3, with TRBD2 matching over 7 bases. The CDR3 runs to 15 residues. CDR1 is MNHNS and CDR2 is SASEGT in the germline V gene. J was trimmed by 1 base and V by 2 bases; bases with no gene match: 3. In DNA, the CDR3 is TGTGCCAGCAGTGAACAGGCGGGGGGCACAGATACGCAGTATTTT. Translating it yields CASSEQAGGTDTQYF.

The chain combines TRBV5-1 with TRBJ2-3; 7 bases fit TRBD2. V shed 7 bases and J 3 bases; nucleotides not matched to a gene: 8. CDR3 size: 14 residues. Germline CDR1 is SGHRS and CDR2 is YFSETQ. The CDR3 region is CASRVGLGTDTQYF. CDR3 bases: TGCGCCAGCCGGGTAGGACTAGGAACAGATACGCAGTATTTT.

The V and J genes are TRBV2 and TRBJ2-3, with TRBD1 identical over 12 bases. Germline V gene data show CDR1 as SNHLY and CDR2 as FYNNEI. The CDR3 consists of 16 residues. J lost 2 bases, V lost 7 bases, and 7 bases had no gene match. The CDR3 loop is CASNPGQGAPTDTQYF. CDR3 nucleotide sequence: TGTGCCAGCAACCCGGGACAGGGGGCTCCCACAGATACGCAGTATTTT.

This clone was counted once. The gene calls are TRBV4-1 and TRBJ2-3; weak D call: TRBD2 (6 bases). The CDR3 is 16 residues long. Trimming removed 1 base from V and 5 bases from J, with 16 bases in between. Germline V lookup: CDR1 MGHRA, CDR2 YSYEKL. The CDR3: CASSQGWGEGEDTQYF. DNA for the CDR3: TGCGCCAGCAGCCAAGGATGGGGGGAAGGGGAAGATACGCAGTATTTT.

The table lists this clone with a few counts. The chain's CDR3 is CASSLDRRDTQYF. The CDR3 region has the DNA TGTGCCAGCAGCTTAGATCGCAGGGATACGCAGTATTTT. The genes are TRBV11-2 and TRBJ2-3; no firm D call. Germline CDR1 SGHAT, CDR2 FQNNGV. Trimming took 0 bases from V and 6 from J, leaving 7 bases between them. The CDR3 contains 13 residues.

This clone was picked up a small number of times. This sequence joins TRBV5-5 and TRBJ1-1; a weak D match, TRBD1 (5 bases). The CDR3 covers 15 residues. The germline V gene has CDR1 SGHKS and CDR2 YYEKEE (reference sequence). The ends were cut back, 0 bases at V and 1 base at J, with 10 bases in the middle. The DNA of the CDR3 is TGTGCCAGCAGCTTGGTCGGGGGAGGGAACACTGAAGCTTTCTTT. The encoded protein is CASSLVGGGNTEAFF.

The rearrangement uses TRBV15 and TRBJ1-2; D not resolved. The V and J ends lost 0 bases and 3 bases respectively, with 11 bases between them. The germline gives CDR1 LNHNV, CDR2 YYDKDF (reference sequence). This CDR3 spans 15 amino acids. The CDR3 loop is CATSREPRAYYGYTF. The DNA of the CDR3 is TGTGCCACCAGCAGAGAGCCGAGGGCGTACTATGGCTACACCTTC.

CDR3 nucleotide sequence: TGCAGCGTACGGACAGTGAACACTGAAGCTTTCTTT. Amino acid sequence: CSVRTVNTEAFF. This chain uses TRBV29-1 with TRBJ1-1; tentatively, D is TRBD1 (6 bases). The V gene's germline CDR1 is SQVTM and CDR2 ANQGSEA. V was trimmed by 6 bases and J by 0 bases, leaving 8 bases between them. This CDR3 has 12 amino acids. The entire variable domain, with the rest obtained from reference TRBV29-1 and TRBJ1-1, is as follows: SAVISQKPSRDICQRGTSLTIQCQVDSQVTMMFWYRQQPGQSLTLIATANQGSEATYESGFVIDKFPISRPNLTFSTLTVSNMSPEDSSIYLCSVRTVNTEAFFGQGTRLTVV.

The V gene is TRBV28, the J gene TRBJ1-1, with D maybe TRBD1 (6 bases). Germline V gene sequence: CDR1 MDHEN, CDR2 SYDVKM. V gave up 0 bases and J gave up 3 bases, with 17 bases separating them. CDR3 size: 17 residues. CDR3 DNA sequence: TGTGCCAGCAGTTTATGGCTAACAGGGTTGGTGTACACTGAAGCTTTCTTT. Translated: CASSLWLTGLVYTEAFF.

This rearrangement joins TRBV4-1 to TRBJ2-7, with D hard to call. CDR1 MGHRA and CDR2 YSYEKL come from the germline V gene. The CDR3 has 15 residues. The V and J ends lost 1 base and 2 bases respectively, with 12 bases between them. The CDR3 reads CASSQGAGLTYEQYF. CDR3 in DNA: TGCGCCAGCAGCCAAGGGGCAGGATTAACCTACGAGCAGTACTTC.

The chain couples TRBV7-2 to TRBJ1-1; a weak D match, TRBD1 (6 bases). This CDR3 contains 13 residues. The germline V and J ends were trimmed by 5 bases and 7 bases, with 14 bases remaining between them. The V gene's germline CDR1 is SGHTA and CDR2 FQGNSA. CDR3: CASSPVRQVEAFF. The CDR3 DNA reads TGTGCCAGCAGCCCAGTCAGACAGGTTGAAGCTTTCTTT.

This clone came up once. Written as DNA, the CDR3 is TGTGCCAGCAGCTTAAATCAGGGGGTAAGCTACGAGCAGTACTTC. Translation gives CASSLNQGVSYEQYF. V and J are TRBV13 and TRBJ2-7; 7 bases are shared with TRBD1. Looked up from germline, CDR1 is PRHDT and CDR2 is FYEKMQ (reference sequence). The trim removed 2 bases at V and 3 bases at J, leaving 7 bases unmatched. This CDR3 region has 15 residues. Full variable domain (missing parts from reference TRBV13 and TRBJ2-7): AAGVIQSPRHLIKEKRETATLKCYPIPRHDTVYWYQQGPGQDPQFLISFYEKMQSDKGSIPDRFSAQQFSDYHSELNMSSLELGDSALYFCASSLNQGVSYEQYFGPGTRLTVT.